The T cell receptor beta chain under discussion was sequenced for a study of shared clonotypes between healthy human individuals. Only in-frame clones appear in the TCRdb table, and some are missing; sequencing was by immunoSEQ multiplex PCR. Of 600,000 to 750,000 clones in the sample, 90% are singletons; the top ten hold about 34%. For this clone: Its antigen is unknown.

General study results and limits: Clonotypes not shared had lower generation probabilities than those common to all four donors.

The CDR3 loop spans 17 amino acids. CDR1 is MDHEN and CDR2 is SYDVKM in the germline V gene. Trimming stripped 5 bases from V and 0 bases from J, with 17 bases between. The material sequenced was memory CD8+ T cells from PBMCs. Subset denoted: CD45RO+ cells pooled with CCR7-negative TemRA cells. The V gene is TRBV28, the J gene TRBJ2-1; tentative D call: TRBD2 (6 bases). The TCR comes from a man younger than 35 in good health. Some clones in this sample may be carry-over from other donors' samples. The CDR3 sequence is CASSRRSSALSYNEQFF. The DNA of the CDR3 is TGTGCCAGCAGTCGGAGATCTAGCGCCCTCTCCTACAATGAGCAGTTCTTC.